This TCR beta chain was documented in a study of T cells after yellow fever vaccination (dated by TCRdb to 2018 to 2020). With respect to the entire study: The SMART-Seq v4 Ultra Low Input RNA kit was used to prepare libraries from fractions with low cell numbers. Two healthy male donors, one aged 18 to 30 and one aged 30 to 39 years, were included in the cohort. To track T-cell clones before and after primary and booster YFV17D yellow fever vaccination, bulk TCR alpha and beta repertoires were sequenced longitudinally. Blood was drawn at multiple timepoints before and after primary and secondary immunization, with bulk PBMC replicates and cell subsets isolated.

Concerning this clonotype itself: No antigen is known for it. No quality values exist for individual bases; no much larger clone is one base distant.

TCR cDNA was synthesized by 5'RACE template switching, through which a universal primer site and unique molecular identifiers were introduced. Priming of cDNA synthesis was performed from both the TCR alpha and TCR beta constant segments. Library amplification involved two PCR steps, and the second step added sample barcodes and sequencing adapters. Sequencing of libraries was done on Illumina HiSeq 2500 (2x100 bp) or NovaSeq (2x150 bp). On the study's bioinformatics: Reads were demultiplexed and collapsed into UMI consensus sequences with MIGEC, and V(D)J alignment was performed with MiXCR. Vaccine-responding clonotypes were identified with edgeR using replicate PBMC samples, with FDR below 0.01 and a log2 fold change above 5 up to day 15 being required. CD4 or CD8 identity was assigned to each bulk clonotype according to whether the clonotype was present at higher abundance in the sequenced CD4 repertoire or the sequenced CD8 repertoire. TCRdb's own reprocessing of the public reads used fastp at Q25 and MiXCR and kept productive beta chains. Each CDR3 protein appears once, grouped with its most common genes and DNA. TCRdb, rather than the study authors, made the V and J calls. In this sample the table shows a few hundred thousand distinct CDR3 sequences, about a sixth of which occur a single time. About 18% of the sample comes from the top ten.

The sample's treatment or condition, from its label and the paper: live attenuated yellow fever vaccine strain. At every blood-draw timepoint, two biological replicates of bulk PBMCs were collected. A standard Ficoll-Paque protocol was used to isolate PBMCs from peripheral blood. TriZol was used to extract RNA from bulk PBMCs, CD4 and CD8 fractions, and dextramer-positive and dextramer-negative fractions. Its CDR3 holds 17 amino acids, cysteine through phenylalanine. Left in the record is the CDR3 DNA by itself, 51 bases read in frame from the first base. Sequences MGHRA (CDR1) and YSYEKL (CDR2) are obtained from the germline V gene. V has 1 base trimmed and J has 1 base trimmed; junction bases matching no gene number 8. On the study overall, not on this receptor specifically: A small fraction of clonotypes appeared in both the CD4 and CD8 compartments, likely as a result of convergent recombination. The study included only a couple of donors, which limits how far the findings can be generalized. Compared with the primary T-cell response, the secondary T-cell response was weaker but faster, peaking on day 5 rather than day 15. Most clones expanded after primary vaccination (around 96% of CD4 and approximately 86% of CD8) were re-detected after the booster, suggesting that broad memory maintenance occurred. FACS-sorted repertoires could contain abundant contaminating clonotypes from the bulk population, so computational filtering was required.

The source was PBMCs, collected 5 days after the first yellow fever vaccination. The source is a man aged 18 to 30 who received the YFV17D yellow fever vaccine. The rearranged segments are TRBV4-1 and TRBJ2-7; 9 central nucleotides agree with TRBD1. The DNA is as follows: TGCGCCAGCAGCCAAGTGTGGGTGGGACAGGGTTCCTACGAGCAGTACTTC. Translated, this is CASSQVWVGQGSYEQYF.